The clone carrying this T cell receptor beta chain was observed a few times. Its antigen is currently unknown. The data belong to a study of cytomegalovirus exposure and HLA in healthy donors. The wider study: The Caucasian-associated ancestry cluster contained around four fifths of the 300 to 450 genotyped donors.

Primers for the PCR totalled 60 Vbeta and 13 Jbeta. This table comes from immunoSEQ multiplex PCR, and its TCRdb copy is limited to in-frame clones, with some not included. The sample records 100,000 to 150,000 clones, about 10% being singletons. Study-level findings and limits: Information on immune exposure was restricted to one variable (CMV serostatus).

Germline lookup yields CDR1 SGHNT and CDR2 YYREEE (reference sequence). Trimming removed 0 bases from V and 5 bases from J, with 8 bases in between. The CDR3 loop spans 13 amino acids. This receptor was obtained from a woman between 18 and 29 years old in good health and CMV-seropositive. The gene calls are TRBV5-4 and TRBJ1-1; D not certain. Sequences were obtained from PBMCs. CDR3 amino acids: CASSLEMSTEAFF. The CDR3 region has the DNA TGTGCCAGCAGCTTGGAGATGAGTACTGAAGCTTTCTTT.